Reported below is one TCR beta chain. Its antigen is still unknown. PCR amplification relied on 60 Vbeta primers (plus 13 Jbeta primers). Produced via immunoSEQ multiplex PCR; TCRdb's table is partial and in-frame only. This sample has some 140,000 clones, with roughly 83% found just once. CDR1 is SQVTM, CDR2 ANQGSEA, per germline. V was trimmed by 6 bases and J by 1 base, leaving 10 bases between them. The CDR3 runs to 12 residues. These data belong to a study of cytomegalovirus exposure and HLA in healthy donors. Study-level information: Around 85 million unique TCR sequences came from HLA-typed donors in an early release. General study results and limits: Upon later analysis, HLA-associated TCR beta chains proved more clonally expanded than other, equally common chains. The likely origin of a cluster of highly shared sequence variants was a sequencing artifact. Associated with HLA alleles at 0.05 false discovery rate in a later analysis were around 15,000 TCR beta sequences.

This chain connects TRBV29-1 to TRBJ2-7; a possible D gene is TRBD1 (6 bases). The sequenced sample consisted of PBMCs. This TCR was recovered from a female donor in good health and CMV-seronegative. DNA for the CDR3: TGCAGCGTATCGGACAGTTCCTACGAGCAGTACTTC. Translated, it gives CSVSDSSYEQYF.